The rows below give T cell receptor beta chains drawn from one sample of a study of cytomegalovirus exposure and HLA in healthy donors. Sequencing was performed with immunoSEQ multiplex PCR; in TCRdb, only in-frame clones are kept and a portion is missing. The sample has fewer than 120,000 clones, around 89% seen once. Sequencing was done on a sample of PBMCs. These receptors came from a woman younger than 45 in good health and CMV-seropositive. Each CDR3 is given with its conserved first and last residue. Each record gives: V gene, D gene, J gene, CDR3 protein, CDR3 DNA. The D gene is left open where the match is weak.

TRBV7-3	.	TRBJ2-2	CASTQEGGLTGELFF	TGTGCCAGCACCCAGGAGGGGGGGCTCACCGGGGAGCTGTTTTTT
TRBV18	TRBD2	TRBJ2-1	CASSPTGTSGPRAYNEQFF	TGTGCCAGCTCACCTACCGGGACTAGCGGACCACGTGCCTACAATGAGCAGTTCTTC
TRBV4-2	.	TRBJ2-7	CASSQEPGSGYEQYF	TGTGCCAGCAGCCAAGAACCGGGTAGTGGCTACGAGCAGTACTTC
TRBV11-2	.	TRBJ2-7	CASSLTRGPYEQYF	TGTGCCAGCAGCTTAACTCGGGGTCCCTACGAGCAGTACTTC
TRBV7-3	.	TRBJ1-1	CASSFSQNTEAFF	TGTGCCAGCAGCTTCTCACAGAACACTGAAGCTTTCTTT
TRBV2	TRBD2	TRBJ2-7	CASSIAGAAYEQYF	TGTGCCAGCAGTATAGCGGGAGCGGCCTACGAGCAGTACTTC
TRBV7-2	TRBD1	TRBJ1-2	CASSWVGQGSGYTF	TGTGCCAGCAGCTGGGTCGGACAGGGGAGCGGCTACACCTTC
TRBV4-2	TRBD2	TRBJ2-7	CASSRRLAGAYEQYF	TGTGCCAGCAGCCGCCGACTAGCGGGAGCCTACGAGCAGTACTTC
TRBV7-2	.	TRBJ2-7	CASSLAQNSYEQYF	TGTGCCAGCAGCTTAGCCCAGAACTCCTACGAGCAGTACTTC
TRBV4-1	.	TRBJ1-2	CASSQDWGDYGYTF	TGCGCCAGCAGCCAAGATTGGGGCGACTATGGCTACACCTTC
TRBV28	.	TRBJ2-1	CASSLSGVSRNEQFF	TGTGCCAGCAGTTTATCGGGAGTGAGTAGGAATGAGCAGTTCTTC
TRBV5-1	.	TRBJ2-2	CASSLDLRDKNTGELFF	TGCGCCAGCAGCTTGGACCTCCGGGACAAGAACACCGGGGAGCTGTTTTTT
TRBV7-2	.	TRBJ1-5	CASSSSSWTTNQPQHF	TGTGCCAGCAGCTCCTCCAGTTGGACAACAAATCAGCCCCAGCATTTT
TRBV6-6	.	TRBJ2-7	CASSEIVTDSYEQYF	TGTGCCAGCAGTGAGATCGTGACAGACTCCTACGAGCAGTACTTC
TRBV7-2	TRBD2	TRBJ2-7	CASSASGGRGPYEQYF	TGTGCCAGCAGTGCTAGCGGGGGGCGAGGCCCCTACGAGCAGTACTTC
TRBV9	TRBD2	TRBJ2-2	CASSSSAGGGELFF	TGTGCCAGCAGCTCCTCAGCGGGAGGGGGGGAGCTGTTTTTT